Each of the 29 T cell receptor beta chains below was sequenced from the same sample in a study of blood T cells in healthy people across ages. Using a J-beta primer mix together with a sample-barcoded 5' primer, a second PCR was run for about 7 to 12 cycles. MiXCR, run by TCRdb on the 5' RACE reads, gives a single entry per CDR3 protein. The sample carries 910,000 or so distinct CDR3 sequences, 51% recorded once. Material for sequencing was blood. All receptors derive from a woman aged 55-75 years in good health.

With respect to this clonotype: Relative to the germline gene, one junction end is altered; a read error may explain this. The chain joins TRBV7-2 to TRBJ2-3, with no clear D. The CDR3 is 14 amino acids. The germline gives CDR1 SGHTA, CDR2 FQGNSA. Here the CDR3 reads CASGFTRRTDTQYF. As DNA, the CDR3 is TGTGCCAGCGGCTTCACCCGTCGCACAGATACGCAGTATTTT.

The chain couples TRBV29-1 to TRBJ2-7, with 7 bases matching TRBD1. Per the germline V gene, CDR1 is SQVTM and CDR2 is ANQGSEA. The V gene end was trimmed by 6 bases and the J gene end by 7 bases; junction bases not matched to a gene: 15. The length of the CDR3 is 14 residues. CDR3 coding DNA: TGCAGCGTCAAAATTCAAACAGGGGCGGAAGAGCAGTACTTC. Residues: CSVKIQTGAEEQYF.

In this sample, this clonotype turned up a few times. CDR3 protein: CASSHADRADSPLHF. Written as DNA, the CDR3 is TGTGCCAGCAGCCACGCCGACAGGGCTGACTCACCCCTCCACTTT. The gene calls are TRBV4-2 and TRBJ1-6; TRBD1 agrees at 7 bases. CDR1 and CDR2 (germline): LGHNA, YNFKEQ. Trimming at V came to 3 bases and at J to 10 bases, leaving 9 bases not matched to a gene. This CDR3 spans 15 amino acids.

The rearrangement links TRBV29-1 to TRBJ1-1, with TRBD1 identical over 7 bases. Trimming at V came to 2 bases and at J to 0 bases, leaving 18 bases not matched to a gene. There are 19 residues in the CDR3. Germline CDR1 reads SQVTM; CDR2 reads ANQGSEA. The CDR3 spells CSVERYVETGSRMNTEAFF. CDR3 DNA: TGCAGCGTTGAAAGGTATGTTGAGACAGGGAGTCGGATGAACACTGAAGCTTTCTTT.

In the case of this clonotype: The junction does not match germline at one end; this may be a read error. This chain connects TRBV4-1 to TRBJ1-1, with a tentative D call TRBD1 (6 bases). Germline V lookup: CDR1 MGHRA, CDR2 YSYEKL. The CDR3 covers 14 residues. This CDR3 is CTSSHGTGATEAFF. The CDR3 region has the DNA TGCACCAGCAGCCACGGGACGGGGGCGACTGAGGCTTTCTTT.

The chain carries TRBV7-2 and TRBJ1-2; TRBD1 is a possible D gene (5 bases). The length of the CDR3 is 13 residues. CDR1 is SGHTA and CDR2 is FQGNSA in the germline V gene. V dropped 1 base and J dropped 10 bases, with 13 bases sitting between them. CDR3 coding DNA: TGTGCCAGCAGCTTAGGGGGCGCGAGAGTCTACACCTTC. It specifies CASSLGGARVYTF.

The rearrangement uses TRBV11-1 and TRBJ2-7; D is perhaps TRBD2 (6 bases). V dropped 4 bases and J dropped 6 bases, with 16 bases sitting between them. The length of the CDR3 is 14 residues. The germline CDR1 and CDR2 sequences are SGHAT and FQDESV (reference sequence). CDR3 bases: TGTGCCAGCAGCTCTAGGGTCGGGAGAGGCGAGCAGTACTTC. Translating gives CASSSRVGRGEQYF.

V gene TRBV29-1 combines with J gene TRBJ1-2, with D uncertain. In germline, CDR1 is SQVTM, CDR2 ANQGSEA. CDR3 length: 13 amino acids. Deletions cut 5 bases from V and 3 bases from J, with 13 bases between. The CDR3 reads CSVSWSSYYGYTF. The DNA of the CDR3 is TGCAGCGTTTCCTGGAGCTCTTACTATGGCTACACCTTC.

This chain joins TRBV4-2 and TRBJ2-5; 11 bases align to TRBD2. The CDR3 totals 17 residues. The trim removed 0 bases at V and 5 bases at J, leaving 8 bases unmatched. Looked up from germline, CDR1 is LGHNA and CDR2 is YNFKEQ. The CDR3 sequence: CASSQEPLAGGTETQYF. CDR3 coding DNA: TGTGCCAGCAGCCAAGAGCCGCTAGCGGGAGGTACGGAGACCCAGTACTTC.

The rearrangement joins TRBV4-1 to TRBJ2-3; D unresolved. CDR1 is MGHRA and CDR2 is YSYEKL in the germline V gene. Trimming removed 1 base from V and 1 base from J, with 12 bases in between. This CDR3 is built from 16 residues. CDR3 sequence reads: CASSQGGVLGTDTQYF. In DNA, the CDR3 is TGCGCCAGCAGCCAAGGCGGAGTTTTGGGCACAGATACGCAGTATTTT.

A few counts support this clonotype. This chain uses TRBV27 with TRBJ2-7, with no clear D. The CDR3 is made up of 15 amino acids. CDR1 is MNHEY, CDR2 SMNVEV, per germline (reference sequence). Between the trimmed V and J ends, which lost 2 bases and 2 bases, there was a span of 13 bases. The CDR3 bases are TGTGCCAGCAGTTTAACAGCCAGAGCAACCTACGAGCAGTACTTC. It codes for CASSLTARATYEQYF.

This chain joins TRBV7-8 and TRBJ2-1, with 13 nucleotides matching TRBD2. The germline V gene has CDR1 SGHVS and CDR2 FQNEAQ. The CDR3 consists of 17 residues. V trimming: 2 bases; J trimming: 7 bases; junction bases outside the gene matches: 8. In DNA, the CDR3 is TGTGCCAGCAGCTTAAGACCGGGACTAGCGGGAATTAATGAGCAGTTCTTC. Translation: CASSLRPGLAGINEQFF. Full variable domain (rest looked up from reference TRBV7-8 and TRBJ2-1): GAGVSQSPRYKVAKRGQDVALRCDPISGHVSLFWYQQALGQGPEFLTYFQNEAQLDKSGLPSDRFFAERPEGSVSTLKIQRTQQEDSAVYLCASSLRPGLAGINEQFFGPGTRLTVL.

The V and J genes are TRBV6-6 and TRBJ1-4, with D hard to call. V lost 5 bases, J lost 11 bases, and 24 bases lay in between. CDR1 MNHNY and CDR2 SVGAGI come from the germline V gene (reference sequence). The CDR3 sequence is 16 residues long. The CDR3 protein is CASSRQSMDHSGKLFF. The CDR3 nucleotides read TGTGCCAGCAGTCGCCAATCTATGGACCATTCGGGGAAACTGTTTTTT.

The chain recombines TRBV6-2 or TRBV6-3 with TRBJ2-7, with 7 positions matching TRBD2. From germline, CDR1 is MNHEY and CDR2 SVGEGT. The CDR3 totals 15 residues. Unmatched junction bases numbered 5, after V lost 0 bases and J lost 3 bases. The CDR3 sequence is CASSYSASGRYEQYF. The CDR3, as DNA: TGTGCCAGCAGTTACTCGGCTAGCGGACGCTACGAGCAGTACTTC.

This sequence joins TRBV24-1 and TRBJ1-4; a possible D gene is TRBD1 (6 bases). The CDR3 extends over 14 amino acids. Germline assignment: CDR1 KGHDR and CDR2 SFDVKD. V gave up 9 bases and J gave up 5 bases, with 15 bases separating them. This chain's CDR3 is CATRIAGANEKLFF. In DNA, the CDR3 is TGTGCCACCCGTATTGCAGGGGCAAATGAAAAACTGTTTTTT.

The V call is TRBV5-6, the J call TRBJ2-4; perhaps D is TRBD1 or TRBD2 (5 bases each). V was pared by 1 base and J by 4 bases, with 15 bases between. Germline loops: CDR1 SGHDT, CDR2 YYEEEE. The CDR3 consists of 16 residues. CDR3 sequence (DNA): TGTGCCAGCAGCTTGTTTGCCGGGGCAGGGAAAAACATTCAGTACTTC. This sequence encodes CASSLFAGAGKNIQYF.

The chain combines TRBV2 with TRBJ2-5, with D perhaps TRBD2 (6 bases). Germline-derived CDR1 and CDR2 are SNHLY and FYNNEI. The CDR3 contains 15 residues. V was pared by 3 bases and J by 3 bases, with 14 bases between. This chain's CDR3 is CASSDSLLAEETQYF. The DNA for the CDR3 is TGTGCCAGCAGTGATTCCCTACTAGCCGAAGAGACCCAGTACTTC.

This clonotype was detected a few times. The chain recombines TRBV7-2 with TRBJ2-4, with D possibly being TRBD1 or TRBD2 (5 bases each). Germline CDR1 SGHTA, CDR2 FQGNSA. Trimming cost V 1 base and J 11 bases, with 12 bases left between them. This CDR3 comprises 13 residues. For the CDR3, the DNA is TGTGCCAGCAGCTTAGGGATTAGGGGAGTTCAGTACTTC. It yields the protein CASSLGIRGVQYF.

Note on this clonotype: At one end, the junction sequence differs from germline, possibly due to a read error. The chain combines TRBV20-1 with TRBJ1-3; unclear D gene. Germline lookup yields CDR1 DFQATT and CDR2 SNEGSKA (reference sequence). The CDR3 sequence is 12 residues long. The CDR3 spells CSARGTGNTTYF. CDR3 DNA sequence: TGCAGTGCTAGGGGTACGGGAAACACCACATATTTT.

The chain couples TRBV3-1 to TRBJ2-5; the D is unclear. The V end was cut by 0 bases, the J end by 11 bases, with 13 bases between. The CDR3 runs to 13 residues. Germline values: CDR1 LGHDT, CDR2 YNNKEL (reference sequence). The chain's CDR3 is CASSQDQNNGQYF. The CDR3 DNA reads TGTGCCAGCAGCCAAGACCAGAACAATGGGCAGTACTTC.

The sample holds a few counts of this clonotype. The chain is built from TRBV4-1 and TRBJ2-7; 9 bases are shared with TRBD2. In germline, CDR1 is MGHRA, CDR2 YSYEKL. V lost 0 bases, J lost 3 bases, and 9 bases stayed unmatched. The CDR3 contains 17 residues. The CDR3 DNA sequence: TGCGCCAGCAGCCAAGACGTGCCTAGCGGGGTTGTCTACGAGCAGTACTTC. As protein: CASSQDVPSGVVYEQYF.

In this sample, this clonotype turned up once. This chain's CDR3 is CASRKTSDPVEQFF. Here the CDR3 DNA reads TGTGCCAGCAGAAAGACTAGTGATCCGGTTGAGCAGTTCTTC. The chain carries TRBV11-2 and TRBJ2-1; TRBD2 might be the D (6 bases). The CDR3 covers 14 residues. The V gene's germline CDR1 is SGHAT and CDR2 FQNNGV. Deletions cut 6 bases from V and 9 bases from J, with 18 bases between.

The V call is TRBV11-2, the J call TRBJ2-4; D gene uncertain. Germline V CDR1 and CDR2: SGHAT, FQNNGV. This CDR3 comprises 17 residues. V was pared by 5 bases and J by 0 bases, with 17 bases between. The CDR3 DNA reads TGTGCCAGCAGCCCCCTCCTGGGAACCGCAGCCAAAAACATTCAGTACTTC. Protein product: CASSPLLGTAAKNIQYF. The full variable domain, completed using reference TRBV11-2 and TRBJ2-4, is EAGVAQSPRYKIIEKRQSVAFWCNPISGHATLYWYQQILGQGPKLLIQFQNNGVVDDSQLPKDRFSAERLKGVDSTLKIQPAKLEDSAVYLCASSPLLGTAAKNIQYFGAGTRLSVL.

The chain couples TRBV9 to TRBJ2-7, with TRBD1 matching over 8 bases. Germline-derived CDR1 and CDR2 are SGDLS and YYNGEE. V lost 0 bases, J lost 5 bases, and 7 bases stayed unmatched. The CDR3 contains 15 residues. The CDR3 sequence is CASSVEGTGFHEQYF. DNA for the CDR3: TGTGCCAGCAGCGTAGAGGGGACAGGCTTCCACGAGCAGTACTTC.

This clonotype has just a few counts. The chain uses TRBV20-1 and TRBJ2-3; D ambiguous. Deletions cut 4 bases from V and 0 bases from J, with 5 bases between. CDR1 DFQATT and CDR2 SNEGSKA come from the germline V gene (reference sequence). The CDR3 totals 12 residues. For the CDR3, the DNA is TGCAGTGCTAAGCAAAGCACAGATACGCAGTATTTT. Translating it yields CSAKQSTDTQYF.

Details on this clonotype: The junction departs from the called germline gene at one end, perhaps through a read error. J is TRBJ2-7 and V is TRBV7-9, with 9 bases aligning to TRBD1. The V gene's germline CDR1 is SEHNR and CDR2 FQNEAQ (reference sequence). The CDR3 contains 16 residues. The CDR3 region is CAGSPRRDRAIYEQYF. The CDR3 nucleotides read TGTGCCGGCAGCCCCCGGCGGGACAGGGCGATCTACGAGCAGTACTTC.

This clonotype was counted a few times. The chain couples TRBV7-8 to TRBJ2-2; 8 nucleotides align to TRBD2. The germline V gene has CDR1 SGHVS and CDR2 FQNEAQ. Trimming took 6 bases from V and 3 from J; bases not matched to a gene: 9. CDR3 length equals 16 residues. CDR3 amino acids: CASSFLAGLYTGELFF. The CDR3 DNA sequence: TGTGCCAGCAGTTTTCTAGCGGGTCTTTACACCGGGGAGCTGTTTTTT.

The sample holds a few counts of this clonotype. V and J are TRBV29-1 and TRBJ2-4; no clear D. This CDR3 is built from 14 residues. V was trimmed by 4 bases and J by 1 base, leaving 11 bases between them. Germline V gene lookup returns CDR1 SQVTM and CDR2 ANQGSEA. CDR3 coding DNA: TGCAGCGTTGGGCCTAATTCGGCCAAAAACATTCAGTACTTC. Its protein is CSVGPNSAKNIQYF.

The CDR3 nucleotides are TGTGCCAGCAACCGACGGGCGGGCCGCACAGATACGCAGTATTTT. Translating gives CASNRRAGRTDTQYF. The V gene is TRBV11-2, the J gene TRBJ2-3; perhaps TRBD2 as D (5 bases). Germline assignment: CDR1 SGHAT and CDR2 FQNNGV. V gave up 7 bases and J gave up 1 base, with 15 bases separating them. The CDR3 runs to 15 residues.